This T cell receptor (beta chain) appears in the sequencing data of a study of shared clonotypes between healthy human individuals. Study outcomes and limitations: Generation probability values for non-shared clonotypes were lower than those for clonotypes shared by all four donors.

The germline CDR1 and CDR2 sequences are SGDLS and YYNGEE. V trimming: 2 bases; J trimming: 8 bases; junction bases outside the gene matches: 7. CDR3 length equals 16 residues. The deep-level immunoSEQ assay was used. The repertoire was sequenced with immunoSEQ multiplex PCR; TCRdb's copy has only in-frame clones and lacks some. The sample yields some 2,000,000 clones, 95% seen once. There were only Caucasian adults among the donors, and all lived in Nashville, Tennessee. Naive CD45RA+ and memory CD45RA-negative subsets were split from CD4+ cells. As concerns this clone: Antigen specificity is unknown.

This sequence was found in a man aged 18 to 30 in good health. The specimen was naive CD4+ T cells sorted from blood. The subset here: CD45RA+ positively selected. The V gene is TRBV9, the J gene TRBJ2-3, with 14 bases identical to TRBD2. The CDR3 loop reads CASSVGTSGSMATQYF. In DNA form, the CDR3 reads TGTGCCAGCAGCGTCGGGACTAGCGGGAGCATGGCTACGCAGTATTTT.